Listed here are 31 T cell receptor beta chains from one sample, sequenced in a study of CXCR3-negative and CXCR3-positive naive CD8 T cells. The study's findings and limits: More hydrophobic TRB CDR3s were found in CXCR3-positive naive cells than in CXCR3-negative naive cells.

The TRB cDNA libraries were prepared by 5' RACE with UMI labels. TCRdb processed the 5' RACE reads again and assigns one entry to each CDR3 protein, with no DNA. This table holds roughly 60,000 distinct CDR3 sequences. These TCRs are of unknown antigen specificity. Sample: naive CXCR3+ CD8+ T cells from blood. As to subset: CD45RO-CCR7+CD27+CD95- naive CD8+ T cells expressing CXCR3 (TNR3+). These receptors were obtained from a human donor in good health. Some clones in this sample may be carry-over from other donors' samples.

The J gene is TRBJ2-2, the V gene TRBV7-3; TCRdb reports TRBD2, a call that lacks DNA to check it against. The CDR3 is made up of 16 amino acids. In germline, CDR1 is SGHTA, CDR2 FQGTGA. CDR3 residues: CASSLLAGANTGELFF.

The rearrangement links TRBV3-1 to TRBJ2-7; there is no DNA to check the TCRdb D call of TRBD1. Looked up from germline, CDR1 is LGHDT and CDR2 is YNNKEL (reference sequence). This CDR3 is built from 13 residues. The CDR3 protein is CASSLDSGNEQYF.

The chain employs TRBV10-3 and TRBJ2-7; the TCRdb D gene call, TRBD2, has no DNA to confirm it. CDR1 is ENHRY, CDR2 SYGVKD, per germline. The CDR3 is made up of 17 amino acids. CDR3 sequence: CAISGGTAATISYEQYF.

The chain has TRBV27 and TRBJ2-7. In germline, CDR1 is MNHEY, CDR2 SMNVEV (reference sequence). The CDR3 covers 15 residues. CDR3 region: CASSLSGGSSYEQYF.

The chain recombines TRBV5-6 with TRBJ2-7; the D call from TCRdb, TRBD1, cannot be confirmed without DNA. In germline, CDR1 is SGHDT, CDR2 YYEEEE. This CDR3 comprises 16 residues. CDR3 protein: CASSLTGQGFVDEQYF.

J is TRBJ1-2 and V is TRBV4-3. The CDR3 length is 15 residues. Looked up from germline, CDR1 is LGHNA and CDR2 is YSLEER. CDR3 sequence reads: CASSQDYSSAGGYTF.

The chain carries TRBV6-5 and TRBJ2-1; TCRdb lists TRBD2, though no DNA is available to test this call. There are 19 residues in the CDR3. Germline CDR1 and CDR2: MNHEY and SVGAGI. This CDR3 reads CASSYDLFRVAGGNNEQFF.

The chain couples TRBV4-1 to TRBJ1-2. This CDR3 has 15 amino acids. Germline CDR1 and CDR2: MGHRA and YSYEKL. This CDR3 reads CASSQEGRLSDGYTF.

The rearrangement uses TRBV21-1 and TRBJ1-1. TRBV21-1 is recorded as a pseudogene. The CDR3 spans 15 residues. The CDR3 loop reads CASSKCSHPNTEAFF.

V is TRBV5-1 and J is TRBJ2-2; absent DNA, TCRdb's TRBD2 call cannot be checked. This CDR3 is 15 amino acids long. Per germline, CDR1 SGHRS and CDR2 YFSETQ. CDR3 in amino acids: CASSSYGRNTGELFF.

The J gene is TRBJ1-1, the V gene TRBV4-2; TCRdb picks TRBD1, but there is no DNA to check that call. The CDR3 is 15 residues long. Germline loops: CDR1 LGHNA, CDR2 YNFKEQ. The CDR3 reads CASSQDRGVNTEAFF.

This chain connects TRBV6-5 to TRBJ2-1. The CDR3 runs to 16 residues. Per germline, CDR1 MNHEY and CDR2 SVGAGI. CDR3: CASSYSDSPPYNEQFF.

This sequence joins TRBV18 and TRBJ2-3. Germline values: CDR1 KGHSH, CDR2 LQKENI. The CDR3 runs 16 residues. CDR3 protein: CASSPMAVRVTDTQYF.

The chain uses TRBV7-9 and TRBJ2-7; TCRdb proposes TRBD1, but this gene call is untestable without DNA. CDR1 SEHNR and CDR2 FQNEAQ come from the germline V gene (reference sequence). The CDR3 has 13 residues. CDR3: CASREGTTYEQYF.

The rearrangement joins TRBV25-1 to TRBJ1-2; TCRdb picks TRBD1, but there is no DNA to check that call. CDR1 is MGHDK and CDR2 is SYGVNS in the germline V gene. CDR3 length: 15 residues. CDR3 amino acids: CASSESPGLIYGYTF.

The V call is TRBV6-4, the J call TRBJ2-7; the TCRdb call, TRBD1, lacks DNA for checking. Germline CDR1 and CDR2: MRHNA and SNTAGT. The CDR3 length is 14 residues. CDR3 region: CASKMGQGPYEQYF.

The J gene is TRBJ1-5, the V gene TRBV4-3. The CDR3 spans 15 residues. Per germline, CDR1 LGHNA and CDR2 YSLEER. CDR3 loop: CASSQDRGSNQPQHF.

The V gene is TRBV28, the J gene TRBJ1-1; TCRdb picks TRBD1, but there is no DNA to check that call. There are 15 residues in the CDR3. Per the germline V gene, CDR1 is MDHEN and CDR2 is SYDVKM. The CDR3 sequence is CASSLLVPSDSYAFF.

The genes are TRBV6-6 and TRBJ2-7; TCRdb gives TRBD1 as the D gene, but with no DNA this cannot be confirmed. CDR1 is MNHNY, CDR2 SVGAGI, per germline (reference sequence). This CDR3 spans 14 amino acids. CDR3 residues: CASRHRDRSYEQYF.

The chain recombines TRBV5-1 with TRBJ2-1; TCRdb's D gene call, TRBD2, goes unchecked for lack of DNA. This CDR3 comprises 16 residues. Looked up from germline, CDR1 is SGHRS and CDR2 is YFSETQ. The CDR3 protein is CASSSVAGEIYNEQFF.

The V and J genes are TRBV12-3 or TRBV12-4 and TRBJ2-2; TCRdb selects TRBD1, and the lack of DNA leaves this call unchecked. The CDR3 has 13 residues. CDR3 residues: CASRWTGAGELFF.

This rearrangement joins TRBV7-2 to TRBJ1-5; TCRdb reports TRBD1, a call that lacks DNA to check it against. CDR3 length equals 14 residues. Germline values: CDR1 SGHTA, CDR2 FQGNSA. CDR3 sequence reads: CASSFSGGNQPQHF.

V gene TRBV29-1 combines with J gene TRBJ2-1. Germline-derived CDR1 and CDR2 are SQVTM and ANQGSEA. CDR3 size: 14 residues. CDR3 in amino acids: CSVEVQSRFHEQLF.

The rearrangement uses TRBV2 and TRBJ2-2; the TCRdb call, TRBD1, lacks DNA for checking. The CDR3 runs to 15 residues. Germline values: CDR1 SNHLY, CDR2 FYNNEI. CDR3 loop: CASSTRGGKTGELFF.

The gene calls are TRBV9 and TRBJ2-7; there is no DNA to check the TCRdb D call of TRBD1. Germline lookup yields CDR1 SGDLS and CDR2 YYNGEE. The CDR3 runs to 16 residues. The CDR3 loop reads CASSSYMRQDSYEQYF.

The chain joins TRBV6-2 or TRBV6-3 to TRBJ2-5. CDR1 is MNHEY and CDR2 is SVGEGT in the germline V gene. This CDR3 contains 13 residues. CDR3 in amino acids: CASSISAQETQYF.

The rearrangement links TRBV18 to TRBJ2-3; lacking DNA, the TRBD1 call made by TCRdb goes unchecked. In germline, CDR1 is KGHSH, CDR2 LQKENI. This CDR3 is 14 amino acids long. CDR3 protein: CASSPRGGTDTQYF.

The V call is TRBV19, the J call TRBJ2-1. This CDR3 has 12 residues. Germline-derived CDR1 and CDR2 are LNHDA and SQIVND (reference sequence). CDR3 in amino acids: CASTTRLDEQFF.

The CDR3 loop reads CASSLVGIQETQYF. The chain links TRBV12-3 or TRBV12-4 to TRBJ2-5. The CDR3 loop spans 14 amino acids.

The chain links TRBV20-1 to TRBJ2-5; TCRdb reports TRBD1, a call that lacks DNA to check it against. The CDR3 loop spans 13 amino acids. Germline V gene data show CDR1 as DFQATT and CDR2 as SNEGSKA (reference sequence). The CDR3 sequence: CSARDRGRETQYF.

V is TRBV11-2 and J is TRBJ2-3; TCRdb's D call of TRBD1 is untestable without DNA. The CDR3 extends over 18 amino acids. Germline V CDR1 and CDR2: SGHAT, FQNNGV. CDR3 residues: CASSARIPDHFSTDTQYF. The full variable domain, its missing parts supplied by reference TRBV11-2 and TRBJ2-3, is EAGVAQSPRYKIIEKRQSVAFWCNPISGHATLYWYQQILGQGPKLLIQFQNNGVVDDSQLPKDRFSAERLKGVDSTLKIQPAKLEDSAVYLCASSARIPDHFSTDTQYFGPGTRLTVL.